The 28 T cell receptor beta chains presented below share a single source sample, sequenced in a study of response to subunit inactivated influenza vaccine. In TCRdb, the RT-PCR reads were re-called with MiXCR into one record per CDR3 protein. The sample carries about 800,000 distinct CDR3 sequences, around 20% recorded once. The source was PBMCs from blood, collected about 5 days after vaccination. Receptors were obtained from a man between 45 and 60 years old who received an inactivated influenza vaccine.

This clonotype was seen a handful of times. The gene calls are TRBV20-1 and TRBJ2-3; the match to TRBD2 covers 8 bases. The CDR3 is 14 residues long. The germline V gene has CDR1 DFQATT and CDR2 SNEGSKA (reference sequence). Trimming at V came to 3 bases and at J to 6 bases, leaving 8 bases not matched to a gene. The CDR3: CSASTGGGGDTQYF. CDR3 bases: TGCAGTGCTAGTACCGGGGGGGGTGGTGATACGCAGTATTTT.

This clonotype was observed a handful of times. The chain uses TRBV27 and TRBJ2-2, with 8 nucleotides matching TRBD1. CDR1 MNHEY and CDR2 SMNVEV come from the germline V gene (reference sequence). Germline trimming cut 3 bases from V and 6 bases from J; bases unmatched to any gene: 9. There are 16 residues in the CDR3. In nucleotides, the CDR3 is TGTGCCAGCAGTTTCTCTCGGACAGGGTTATCCGGGGAGCTGTTTTTT. It encodes CASSFSRTGLSGELFF.

V usage is TRBV10-3 and J usage is TRBJ2-3; 8 nucleotides agree with TRBD2. The trim removed 6 bases at V and 4 bases at J, leaving 12 bases unmatched. This CDR3 region has 16 residues. Germline V gives CDR1 ENHRY, CDR2 SYGVKD. The CDR3 is CAISLGTRRAADTQYF. CDR3 DNA: TGTGCCATCAGCCTGGGGACTAGAAGAGCCGCAGATACGCAGTATTTT.

This clonotype appeared a few times. V usage is TRBV20-1 and J usage is TRBJ1-3; TRBD1 might be the D (5 bases). Germline V CDR1 and CDR2: DFQATT, SNEGSKA (reference sequence). This CDR3 has 15 residues. The V end lost 0 bases, the J end lost 4 bases, and 13 bases lay between the germline ends. CDR3 protein: CSARDHAGGGNTIYF. DNA for the CDR3: TGCAGTGCTAGAGATCACGCGGGGGGGGGAAACACCATATATTTT.

This clonotype has only a few counts. The chain carries TRBV6-2 or TRBV6-3 and TRBJ1-1; D is possibly TRBD1 (6 bases). This CDR3 comprises 11 residues. Germline assignment: CDR1 MNHEY and CDR2 SVGEGT. The V and J ends lost 7 bases and 5 bases respectively, with 8 bases between them. CDR3 sequence: CASTQGTEAFF. CDR3 DNA sequence: TGTGCCAGCACTCAGGGGACTGAAGCTTTCTTT.

The chain has TRBV10-3 and TRBJ2-3, with 10 bases lining up with TRBD2. The CDR3 sequence is 14 residues long. Germline-derived CDR1 and CDR2 are ENHRY and SYGVKD. The J segment lost 2 bases and the V segment lost 9 bases, leaving 5 bases of the junction unmatched. The DNA for the CDR3 is TGTGCCATAAGGACTAGCGGAACCACAGATACGCAGTATTTT. This sequence encodes CAIRTSGTTDTQYF.

This clonotype has only a few counts. This chain links TRBV4-3 with TRBJ2-4; D remains unclear. The CDR3 length is 18 residues. In germline, CDR1 is LGHNA, CDR2 YSLEER. The ends were cut back, 1 base at V and 0 bases at J, with 16 bases in the middle. The chain's CDR3 is CASSQGVSRLIAKNIQYF. CDR3 DNA sequence: TGCGCCAGCAGCCAAGGGGTCTCCAGGTTGATAGCCAAAAACATTCAGTACTTC.

This clonotype has just one count. The chain has TRBV7-8 and TRBJ2-7; 9 nucleotides agree with TRBD1. The V gene's germline CDR1 is SGHVS and CDR2 FQNEAQ. The CDR3 runs 16 residues. Trimming took 5 bases from V and 3 from J; bases not matched to a gene: 11. CDR3: CASSPNPGTGNYEQYF. The CDR3 DNA is TGTGCCAGCAGCCCGAATCCCGGGACAGGGAACTACGAGCAGTACTTC.

This clonotype has a handful of counts. The gene calls are TRBV3-1 and TRBJ2-1; D gene unclear. In germline, CDR1 is LGHDT, CDR2 YNNKEL (reference sequence). The CDR3 totals 14 residues. Trimming shortened V by 1 base and J by 0 bases, and 4 bases separated the two germline ends. In DNA form, the CDR3 reads TGTGCCAGCAGCCAAGGACTCTCCTACAATGAGCAGTTCTTC. It codes for CASSQGLSYNEQFF.

The table lists this clonotype with a few counts. This sequence joins TRBV20-1 and TRBJ2-7; D might be TRBD2 (6 bases). V gave up 5 bases and J gave up 3 bases, with 14 bases separating them. The CDR3 sequence is 13 residues long. The germline gives CDR1 DFQATT, CDR2 SNEGSKA (reference sequence). The CDR3 loop reads CSAQGGHLYEQYF. CDR3 in DNA: TGCAGTGCTCAGGGAGGCCATCTCTACGAGCAGTACTTC.

In the case of this clonotype: It differs at one base from a far larger clone, so likely a read error. The chain carries TRBV6-5 and TRBJ2-2, with D hard to call. The CDR3 loop spans 12 amino acids. Per germline, CDR1 MNHEY and CDR2 SVGAGI. Deletions cut 6 bases from V and 5 bases from J, with 7 bases between. In nucleotides, the CDR3 is TGTGCCAGCAGATACGGGACCGGGGAGCTGTTTTTT. This codes for CASRYGTGELFF.

V is TRBV5-5 and J is TRBJ1-2; 7 bases fit TRBD1. The J segment lost 8 bases and the V segment lost 2 bases, leaving 6 bases of the junction unmatched. There are 13 residues in the CDR3. Germline CDR1 SGHKS, CDR2 YYEKEE (reference sequence). CDR3 sequence (DNA): TGTGCCAGCAGCTTAAGACAGGGCGTCGGCTACACCTTC. Translating it yields CASSLRQGVGYTF.

V and J are TRBV24-1 and TRBJ2-7, with 14 bases matching TRBD2. The CDR3 length is 16 residues. V gave up 3 bases and J gave up 7 bases; unmatched junction bases: 7. CDR1 is KGHDR, CDR2 SFDVKD, per germline. The CDR3 reads CATSDPGTSGRAEQYF. The CDR3, as DNA: TGTGCCACCAGTGATCCAGGGACTAGCGGGAGAGCGGAGCAGTACTTC.

The chain has TRBV29-1 and TRBJ1-4; D is unresolved. The CDR3 has 11 amino acids. Germline CDR1 and CDR2: SQVTM and ANQGSEA. V gave up 5 bases and J gave up 10 bases, with 11 bases separating them. The CDR3 nucleotides are TGCAGCGTTCGGTATACGGGAAAACTGTTTTTT. This sequence encodes CSVRYTGKLFF.

This CDR3 is CASSPARLAGTYEQYF. CDR3 bases: TGTGCCAGCAGCCCTGCCCGACTAGCGGGAACCTACGAGCAGTACTTC. V and J are TRBV12-3 or TRBV12-4 and TRBJ2-7, with 11 bases matching TRBD2. The junction had 9 bases not matched to a gene; V was cut back by 6 bases and J by 2 bases. This CDR3 has 16 amino acids.

The sample holds a few counts of this clonotype. The rearrangement links TRBV5-1 to TRBJ2-1; 13 bases line up with TRBD2. After removal of 5 bases from V and 13 bases from J, the junction contained 9 bases not matched to a gene. This CDR3 is built from 14 residues. Germline CDR1 SGHRS, CDR2 YFSETQ. CDR3 nucleotide sequence: TGCGCCAGCAGTTCCGGACTAGCGGGAGAAAGACAGTTCTTC. As protein: CASSSGLAGERQFF.

This clonotype has a handful of counts. The V and J genes are TRBV12-3 or TRBV12-4 and TRBJ1-5; D uncertain. V shed 8 bases and J shed 5 bases, with 13 bases lying between them. The CDR3 runs 13 residues. DNA for the CDR3: TGTGCCAGCGCCCCGTCGCCCGATCAGCCCCAGCATTTT. This sequence encodes CASAPSPDQPQHF.

The sample holds a few counts of this clonotype. The J gene is TRBJ2-3, the V gene TRBV20-1; D remains unclear. The germline CDR1 and CDR2 sequences are DFQATT and SNEGSKA (reference sequence). With 3 bases removed from V and 2 bases from J, the gap between germline ends came to 6 bases. CDR3 length equals 12 residues. The DNA of the CDR3 is TGCAGTGCTAGCTCGGACACAGATACGCAGTATTTT. It translates to CSASSDTDTQYF.

This clonotype has more than one count but fewer than ten. J is TRBJ2-7 and V is TRBV7-2; D unresolved. The CDR3 loop spans 12 amino acids. V shed 5 bases and J shed 4 bases, with 9 bases lying between them. The germline gives CDR1 SGHTA, CDR2 FQGNSA. Here the CDR3 reads CASSTDLYEQYF. The CDR3 DNA follows: TGTGCCAGCAGCACCGACTTGTACGAGCAGTACTTC.

This clonotype was recorded a few times. V gene TRBV20-1 combines with J gene TRBJ2-1; D uncertain. The CDR3 runs to 13 residues. From germline, CDR1 is DFQATT and CDR2 SNEGSKA (reference sequence). The V and J ends lost 5 bases and 7 bases respectively, with 15 bases between them. The CDR3 sequence is CSADRFPRNEQFF. CDR3 sequence (DNA): TGCAGTGCTGATCGCTTTCCACGGAATGAGCAGTTCTTC.

The table lists this clonotype with a few counts. V usage is TRBV5-1 and J usage is TRBJ2-7, with a weak D call TRBD1 (7 bases). The CDR3 loop spans 16 amino acids. The germline V gene has CDR1 SGHRS and CDR2 YFSETQ. V lost 3 bases and J 7 bases, leaving 23 bases between the germline ends. The CDR3 reads CASSSQGGQLSPEQYF. In nucleotides, the CDR3 is TGCGCCAGCAGCTCGCAGGGGGGACAGTTGAGTCCTGAGCAGTACTTC.

This clonotype was recorded at least ten times. The chain combines TRBV28 with TRBJ2-3; 8 bases fit TRBD2. In germline, CDR1 is MDHEN, CDR2 SYDVKM. The CDR3 has 21 residues. V was pared by 4 bases and J by 0 bases, with 21 bases of the junction left unmatched. The CDR3 is CASSSPLGLMIAGPSTDTQYF. The CDR3 coding sequence is TGTGCCAGCAGTTCCCCCCTCGGTCTTATGATAGCGGGGCCGAGCACAGATACGCAGTATTTT.

This clonotype was recorded at least ten times. The chain couples TRBV12-3 or TRBV12-4 to TRBJ1-2, with D possibly TRBD1 on 6 matching bases. The CDR3 runs to 15 residues. The V and J ends lost 6 bases and 4 bases respectively, with 18 bases between them. CDR3 sequence reads: CASSDTGIFTYGYTF. CDR3 in DNA: TGTGCCAGCAGCGATACAGGGATCTTCACCTATGGCTACACCTTC.

The rearrangement joins TRBV28 to TRBJ2-1; D may correspond to TRBD1 or TRBD2 (5 bases each). Per the germline V gene, CDR1 is MDHEN and CDR2 is SYDVKM. Trimming took 10 bases from V and 15 from J, leaving 25 bases between them. The CDR3 consists of 13 residues. The CDR3 protein is CATPTGTRDGRFF. CDR3 bases: TGTGCCACTCCCACGGGGACCCGAGACGGGCGGTTCTTC.

V usage is TRBV7-9 and J usage is TRBJ2-2; D gene unclear. Trimming cost V 2 bases and J 1 base, with 5 bases left between them. There are 14 residues in the CDR3. Germline values: CDR1 SEHNR, CDR2 FQNEAQ (reference sequence). In DNA form, the CDR3 reads TGTGCCAGCAGCTTATATCAGAACACCGGGGAGCTGTTTTTT. Protein sequence: CASSLYQNTGELFF.

This sequence joins TRBV5-1 and TRBJ2-7; D unclear. Germline V gene lookup returns CDR1 SGHRS and CDR2 YFSETQ. CDR3 length: 13 residues. The V gene lost 10 bases and the J gene lost 0 bases, with 14 bases spanning the gap. Here the CDR3 DNA reads TGCGCCGGCATTCGGCGGAGCTCCTACGAGCAGTACTTC. It is translated as CAGIRRSSYEQYF.

This clonotype has just a few counts. This chain links TRBV6-4 with TRBJ2-1; TRBD1 matches 10 bases. This CDR3 has 16 amino acids. The J segment lost 5 bases and the V segment lost 6 bases, leaving 10 bases of the junction unmatched. Germline assignment: CDR1 MRHNA and CDR2 SNTAGT. CDR3 region: CASRTPGTGEDNEQFF. Written as DNA, the CDR3 is TGTGCCAGCAGGACCCCCGGGACAGGGGAGGACAATGAGCAGTTCTTC.

This clonotype was detected a few times. J is TRBJ2-2 and V is TRBV30; the D gene could be TRBD1 or TRBD2 (5 bases each). This CDR3 has 14 residues. Trimming cost V 2 bases and J 0 bases, with 7 bases left between them. CDR1 GTSNPN and CDR2 SVGIG come from the germline V gene (reference sequence). CDR3 sequence reads: CAWSRGANTGELFF. Here the CDR3 DNA reads TGTGCCTGGAGTAGGGGAGCGAACACCGGGGAGCTGTTTTTT.